This T cell receptor beta chain was profiled in a study of control samples from healthy donors and cancer patients. CDR1 is GTSNPN, CDR2 SVGIG, per germline (reference sequence). V was trimmed by 2 bases and J by 3 bases, leaving 11 bases between them. The CDR3 has 13 residues. Measured with immunoSEQ multiplex PCR; TCRdb has only the in-frame clones, and not every one. The table includes about 140,000 clones, approximately 94% detected once. The receptor comes from a man between 40 and 49 years old in good health. This chain connects TRBV30 to TRBJ2-7; the D is unclear. Sequences were obtained from blood. Written as DNA, the CDR3 is TGTGCCTGGAGTCCGACACGACACTACGAGCAGTACTTC. Translation gives CAWSPTRHYEQYF.